The 23 T cell receptor beta chains listed next were all sequenced from one sample in a study of blood T cell repertoires in COVID-19. Method: immunoSEQ multiplex PCR; TCRdb's copy keeps in-frame clones and lacks some. This table holds 250,000 to 350,000 clones, 86% found once. The specimen sequenced was peripheral blood. Source of these receptors: a woman younger than 45 with active or convalescent COVID-19.

The chain recombines TRBV5-8 with TRBJ2-4; no firm D call. The germline CDR1 and CDR2 sequences are SGHTS and YDEGEE. Trimming stripped 2 bases from V and 0 bases from J, with 9 bases between. CDR3 length: 15 residues. The CDR3 nucleotides are TGTGCCAGCAGCTTAGCCGGTTCAGCCAAAAACATTCAGTACTTC. Translating gives CASSLAGSAKNIQYF.

CDR3 in DNA: TGTGCCAGCAGTTGGAGATCTGGGACCCAGTACTTC. Amino acid sequence: CASSWRSGTQYF. The gene calls are TRBV6-2 or TRBV6-3 and TRBJ2-5, with D unclear. Germline V gene sequence: CDR1 MNHEY, CDR2 SVGEGT. Trimming took off 4 bases at V and 7 bases at J, with 10 bases between the two ends. The CDR3 has 12 amino acids.

The chain joins TRBV7-8 to TRBJ2-1; D is perhaps TRBD2 (6 bases). Trimming removed 5 bases at V and 2 bases at J, with 10 bases between. This CDR3 is built from 14 residues. In germline, CDR1 is SGHVS, CDR2 FQNEAQ. The CDR3 sequence: CASSPRTTYNEQFF. DNA for the CDR3: TGTGCCAGCAGCCCCCGGACTACCTACAATGAGCAGTTCTTC. The whole variable domain, remainder taken from reference TRBV7-8 and TRBJ2-1, is GAGVSQSPRYKVAKRGQDVALRCDPISGHVSLFWYQQALGQGPEFLTYFQNEAQLDKSGLPSDRFFAERPEGSVSTLKIQRTQQEDSAVYLCASSPRTTYNEQFFGPGTRLTVL.

This clone was recorded only once. This chain uses TRBV27 with TRBJ1-4; D is ambiguous. Germline CDR1 MNHEY, CDR2 SMNVEV (reference sequence). The CDR3 consists of 13 residues. With 0 bases removed from V and 14 bases from J, the gap between germline ends came to 13 bases. The CDR3 region is CASSLSRTLKLFF. As DNA, the CDR3 is TGTGCCAGCAGTTTATCTCGGACTTTGAAGCTGTTTTTT.

The chain has TRBV7-6 and TRBJ1-2; D may be TRBD1 (5 bases). CDR1 SGHVS and CDR2 FNYEAQ come from the germline V gene. V was pared by 6 bases and J by 7 bases, with 21 bases between. The CDR3 consists of 15 residues. DNA for the CDR3: TGTGCCAGCAGTATCACAGGAGCCAGGGAGGCTGGCTACACCTTC. Translating gives CASSITGAREAGYTF.

The chain joins TRBV19 to TRBJ2-5; TRBD2 matches at 15 bases. Germline CDR1 is LNHDA and CDR2 is SQIVND (reference sequence). V shed 5 bases and J 10 bases; nucleotides not matched to a gene: 5. This CDR3 is 14 amino acids long. This CDR3 is CASSFPGLAGGQYF. CDR3 sequence (DNA): TGTGCCAGTAGTTTCCCGGGACTAGCGGGGGGCCAGTACTTC.

The chain links TRBV10-1 to TRBJ1-2; tentative D call: TRBD1 (6 bases). This CDR3 is built from 17 residues. V dropped 3 bases and J dropped 2 bases, with 19 bases sitting between them. CDR1 and CDR2 (germline): WNHNN, SYGVQD (reference sequence). The CDR3 DNA reads TGCGCCAGCAGTGACCATATCGGACAGTACGGGAACTATGGCTACACCTTC. Translation gives CASSDHIGQYGNYGYTF.

A few counts support this clone. The chain links TRBV6-5 to TRBJ1-5; D ambiguous. There are 13 residues in the CDR3. V lost 6 bases, J lost 3 bases, and 9 bases lay in between. The germline V gene encodes CDR1 MNHEY and CDR2 SVGAGI. DNA for the CDR3: TGTGCCAGCAGGAGACTATTCAATCAGCCCCAGCATTTT. Residues: CASRRLFNQPQHF.

The chain employs TRBV7-2 and TRBJ2-3, with D possibly matching TRBD1 (5 bases). Trimming cost V 5 bases and J 2 bases, with 14 bases left between them. This CDR3 contains 15 residues. Germline CDR1 is SGHTA and CDR2 is FQGNSA. CDR3 nucleotide sequence: TGTGCCAGCAGCACCAGGGTCTTAAACACAGATACGCAGTATTTT. Protein sequence: CASSTRVLNTDTQYF.

The chain carries TRBV6-5 and TRBJ1-3, with D possibly TRBD1 on 5 matching bases. The CDR3 contains 16 residues. The germline V and J ends were trimmed by 4 bases and 4 bases, with 17 bases remaining between them. The germline V gene encodes CDR1 MNHEY and CDR2 SVGAGI. The CDR3 DNA follows: TGTGCCAGCAGTTCTTTACCAGGGTCGAGGGGAAACACCATATATTTT. It codes for CASSSLPGSRGNTIYF.

This chain connects TRBV15 to TRBJ2-3; tentative D call: TRBD2 (7 bases). V was trimmed by 4 bases and J by 4 bases, leaving 24 bases between them. Germline lookup yields CDR1 LNHNV and CDR2 YYDKDF (reference sequence). The CDR3 has 18 residues. The CDR3: CATSKSHSRGGFPDTQYF. The DNA for the CDR3 is TGTGCCACCAGCAAGAGCCATAGTAGGGGGGGTTTCCCAGATACGCAGTATTTT.

The chain combines TRBV27 with TRBJ2-3; tentatively, D is TRBD2 (7 bases). Germline values: CDR1 MNHEY, CDR2 SMNVEV (reference sequence). This CDR3 region has 16 residues. Trimming removed 6 bases at V and 4 bases at J, with 20 bases between. The CDR3 spells CASRLMGGLRADTQYF. The CDR3 nucleotides read TGTGCCAGCAGGCTGATGGGGGGGCTCCGGGCAGATACGCAGTATTTT.

The rearrangement uses TRBV29-1 and TRBJ1-1; tentative D call: TRBD1 (5 bases). The CDR3 spans 13 residues. V was clipped by 6 bases and J by 0 bases, with 11 bases between them. Germline V gene lookup returns CDR1 SQVTM and CDR2 ANQGSEA. CDR3 DNA: TGCAGCGTCGGGGGGACCATGAACACTGAAGCTTTCTTT. Amino acid sequence: CSVGGTMNTEAFF.

The chain carries TRBV4-2 and TRBJ1-5; 10 bases align to TRBD1. The CDR3 runs to 22 residues. Germline values: CDR1 LGHNA, CDR2 YNFKEQ. Trimming took 1 base from V and 0 from J; bases not matched to a gene: 18. For the CDR3, the DNA is TGTGCCAGCAGCCAAGTGAAGGGGGACAGGGGCGCGTGGGGATATAGCAATCAGCCCCAGCATTTT. Protein: CASSQVKGDRGAWGYSNQPQHF.

The CDR3 reads CASSIQGDYGYTF. Here the CDR3 DNA reads TGTGCCAGCTCAATACAGGGGGACTATGGCTACACCTTC. This chain links TRBV18 with TRBJ1-2; 8 bases are a match to TRBD1. The CDR3 sequence is 13 residues long. CDR1 and CDR2 from the germline V gene are KGHSH and LQKENI. V lost 5 bases to trimming and J lost 3 bases; unmatched junction nucleotides: 2.

The rearrangement links TRBV30 to TRBJ1-2; D possibly corresponds to TRBD1 (5 bases). This CDR3 is built from 15 residues. Trimming pared 2 bases from V and 5 bases from J, leaving 18 bases between. Germline V gives CDR1 GTSNPN, CDR2 SVGIG (reference sequence). CDR3 DNA: TGTGCCTGGAGTCCCGGCCTAACAGGAGGGTATGGCTACACCTTC. Its translation: CAWSPGLTGGYGYTF.

CDR3 protein: CASSAGHPRYGYTF. DNA for the CDR3: TGTGCCAGCAGCGCGGGACACCCCCGCTACGGCTACACCTTC. V is TRBV9 and J is TRBJ1-2, with D perhaps matching TRBD1 (6 bases). The CDR3 sequence is 14 residues long. V lost 3 bases and J lost 8, with 17 bases in between. Germline V lookup: CDR1 SGDLS, CDR2 YYNGEE.

The chain combines TRBV12-3 or TRBV12-4 with TRBJ1-4; no reliable D call. Trimming removed 4 bases from V and 7 bases from J, with 10 bases in between. There are 13 residues in the CDR3. CDR3 residues: CASSSTLSEKLFF. The CDR3 DNA sequence: TGTGCCAGCAGTTCTACCCTGAGTGAAAAACTGTTTTTT.

The rearrangement joins TRBV2 to TRBJ1-1, with 8 bases aligning to TRBD1. There are 13 residues in the CDR3. Germline CDR1 is SNHLY and CDR2 is FYNNEI. V was pared by 6 bases and J by 7 bases, with 7 bases of the junction left unmatched. DNA for the CDR3: TGTGCCAGCAGCCCCGGGACAGGCTATGAAGCTTTCTTT. Protein sequence: CASSPGTGYEAFF. Full variable domain (outside the CDR3, taken from reference TRBV2 and TRBJ1-1): EPEVTQTPSHQVTQMGQEVILRCVPISNHLYFYWYRQILGQKVEFLVSFYNNEISEKSEIFDDQFSVERPDGSNFTLKIRSTKLEDSAMYFCASSPGTGYEAFFGQGTRLTVV.

With respect to this clone: The same CDR3 also results from other DNA sequences found in this sample. The chain recombines TRBV6-1 with TRBJ2-5; 7 positions agree with TRBD2. With V trimmed by 1 base and J by 1 base, 6 bases remained unmatched. The CDR3 is 16 amino acids. Germline-derived CDR1 and CDR2 are MNHNS and SASEGT. This chain's CDR3 is CASSEGGGGLQETQYF. The CDR3, as DNA: TGTGCCAGCAGTGAAGGGGGCGGGGGTCTCCAAGAGACCCAGTACTTC.

J is TRBJ2-2 and V is TRBV9; 9 bases map to TRBD1. The germline V gene encodes CDR1 SGDLS and CDR2 YYNGEE. This CDR3 spans 15 amino acids. V lost 0 bases, J lost 7 bases, and 4 bases stayed unmatched. The CDR3 here is CASSVGTGGHGELFF. CDR3 DNA: TGTGCCAGCAGCGTAGGAACAGGGGGCCACGGGGAGCTGTTTTTT.

This clone has only one observation. The chain is built from TRBV3-1 (or the pseudogene TRBV3-2) and TRBJ2-3; D perhaps matches TRBD2 (5 bases). Germline CDR1 LGHDT, CDR2 YNNKEL (reference sequence). The V and J ends lost 6 bases and 6 bases respectively, with 16 bases between them. This CDR3 region has 14 residues. The CDR3 region is CASREDGGSDTQYF. The CDR3 nucleotides are TGTGCCAGCAGGGAGGACGGCGGTTCGGATACGCAGTATTTT.

This rearrangement joins TRBV5-1 to TRBJ2-2; 9 nucleotides align to TRBD2. This CDR3 contains 15 residues. From germline, CDR1 is SGHRS and CDR2 YFSETQ. Unmatched junction bases numbered 4, after V lost 3 bases and J lost 4 bases. DNA for the CDR3: TGCGCCAGCAGCTCCGCGGGGGGGTCCACCGGGGAGCTGTTTTTT. This gives the protein CASSSAGGSTGELFF.